The clone carrying this T cell receptor beta chain was counted ten times or more. As yet, its antigen is unknown. The sample belongs to a study of T cells in Graves' hyperthyroidism and ophthalmopathy. The CDR3 totals 14 residues. Germline lookup yields CDR1 MNHEY and CDR2 SMNVEV (reference sequence). The V gene end was trimmed by 5 bases and the J gene end by 6 bases; junction bases not matched to a gene: 5. Authors of the study amplified TCR beta CDR3 regions from RNA transcripts. The HTBI primer set served for first-round RT-PCR of the TCR CDR3. TCRdb re-analysed the multiplex PCR reads in MiXCR, keeping a single row per CDR3 protein. The table lists under 650,000 distinct CDR3 sequences, 16% of them singletons, with approximately 3.9% in the top ten. Patients counted as stable if ophthalmopathy did not develop within 18 months. Exclusion of a patient resulted from uncontrolled infection, other autoimmune disease, pregnancy or lactation.

Study-level points and caveats: Researchers found most expanded thyroid clonotypes above 0.001 in blood as well.

This chain links TRBV27 with TRBJ2-1; 9 nucleotides agree with TRBD1. Input material: blood. This TCR derives from a woman aged 30 to 39 with Graves' hyperthyroidism. CDR3: CASSLGTGPNEQFF. The CDR3 coding sequence is TGTGCCAGCAGTCTGGGGACAGGGCCCAATGAGCAGTTCTTC.